This TCR beta chain was identified in a study of CXCR4 blockade with PD-1 therapy in pancreatic cancer. Study results and limitations: Tumors were clonally expanded, mean roughly 0.15 versus 0.05 in healthy blood. Sequencing covered TCRbeta chains only, not alpha chains.

About this clone: Its antigen remains unknown.

The CDR3 consists of 14 residues. The method was immunoSEQ multiplex PCR; TCRdb's version includes in-frame clones alone and lacks a portion of them. The sample yields under 5,500 clones, approximately 52% seen once. The sequenced sample was tumor tissue. The rearrangement joins TRBV1 to TRBJ2-1; TRBD2 is taken as the D call from the table, unchecked against the DNA. TRBV1 is annotated as a pseudogene. The TCR originated in a human donor with pancreatic ductal adenocarcinoma. The CDR3 spells CASSQDFGSAEQFF. The DNA of the CDR3 is TGCGCCAGCAGCCAAGATTTTGGTAGCGCTGAGCAGTTCTTC.